The next 22 T cell receptor beta chains were all read from a single sample in a study of OX40 agonist ivuxolimab in advanced cancers. Method: immunoSEQ multiplex PCR; TCRdb's copy keeps in-frame clones and lacks some. The sample records fewer than 120,000 clones, roughly nine tenths being singletons. The source material was CD4+ or CD8+ T cells sorted from blood, sampled in a trial of the OX40 agonist ivuxolimab. These receptors all stem from an adult with an advanced solid tumor such as melanoma, head and neck, liver or kidney cancer.

The chain couples TRBV14 to TRBJ1-3; D perhaps matches TRBD1 (5 bases). The CDR3 length is 13 residues. The V gene's germline CDR1 is SGHDN and CDR2 FVKESK. The germline V and J ends were trimmed by 3 bases and 3 bases, with 6 bases remaining between them. The CDR3 region has the DNA TGTGCCAGCAGCCACAGGGTTGGAAACACCATATATTTT. The encoded protein is CASSHRVGNTIYF. The full variable domain, rest sourced from reference TRBV14 and TRBJ1-3, is EAGVTQFPSHSVIEKGQTVTLRCDPISGHDNLYWYRRVMGKEIKFLLHFVKESKQDESGMPNNRFLAERTGGTYSTLKVQPAELEDSGVYFCASSHRVGNTIYFGEGSWLTVV.

This clone has just one count. The CDR3 region is CAWSRSGAFSPLHF. The CDR3 DNA reads as TGTGCCTGGAGTCGATCTGGGGCCTTTTCACCCCTCCACTTT. The chain has TRBV30 and TRBJ1-6, with D possibly being TRBD1 (5 bases). This CDR3 has 14 amino acids. V was cut by 2 bases and J by 9 bases, with 14 bases left in between. Germline V gives CDR1 GTSNPN, CDR2 SVGIG (reference sequence).

The chain is built from TRBV14 and TRBJ2-7; no clear D. Germline CDR1 and CDR2: SGHDN and FVKESK. The CDR3 loop spans 13 amino acids. V was pared by 4 bases and J by 4 bases, with 11 bases between. Written as DNA, the CDR3 is TGTGCCAGCAGCCTGGGGTTGGAGTACGAGCAGTACTTC. This encodes CASSLGLEYEQYF.

The chain employs TRBV5-4 and TRBJ1-3; 8 bases line up with TRBD1. Trimming took 3 bases from V and 0 from J; bases not matched to a gene: 8. There are 17 residues in the CDR3. Germline V gives CDR1 SGHNT, CDR2 YYREEE (reference sequence). The CDR3 protein is CASSSGQGRSSGNTIYF. The CDR3 region has the DNA TGTGCCAGCAGCTCCGGACAGGGAAGGAGCTCTGGAAACACCATATATTTT.

The rearrangement links TRBV2 to TRBJ1-2; the match to TRBD1 covers 8 bases. The V segment lost 4 bases and the J segment 4 bases; nucleotides outside the gene matches: 11. Per the germline V gene, CDR1 is SNHLY and CDR2 is FYNNEI. There are 16 residues in the CDR3. CDR3 in amino acids: CASSGGQVSIPYGYTF. DNA of the CDR3: TGTGCCAGCAGTGGGGGACAGGTCTCAATCCCCTATGGCTACACCTTC.

This clone was recorded only once. Here the CDR3 reads CASSSSGGVFNEQFF. For the CDR3, the DNA is TGTGCCAGCAGTTCAAGCGGGGGGGTCTTTAATGAGCAGTTCTTC. V usage is TRBV6-6 and J usage is TRBJ2-1; 10 nucleotides match TRBD2. CDR3 size: 15 residues. Germline CDR1 is MNHNY and CDR2 is SVGAGI (reference sequence). The V segment lost 4 bases and the J segment 7 bases; nucleotides outside the gene matches: 7.

This chain links TRBV4-1 with TRBJ2-5; the match to TRBD1 covers 9 bases. V lost 4 bases and J lost 2; bases outside the gene matches: 8. The CDR3 covers 16 residues. Germline loops: CDR1 MGHRA, CDR2 YSYEKL. The CDR3 nucleotides are TGCGCCAGCAGCCGCTCCCGGGACAGGGTTCAAGAGACCCAGTACTTC. It encodes CASSRSRDRVQETQYF.

The chain uses TRBV18 and TRBJ1-3; no clear D gene. CDR1 and CDR2 from the germline V gene are KGHSH and LQKENI. The CDR3 is made up of 16 amino acids. Trimming took off 0 bases at V and 0 bases at J, with 9 bases between the two ends. The CDR3 DNA reads as TGTGCCAGCTCACCACCGGGAAAGTCCTCTGGAAACACCATATATTTT. Translating gives CASSPPGKSSGNTIYF. Full variable domain (missing parts from reference TRBV18 and TRBJ1-3): NAGVMQNPRHLVRRRGQEARLRCSPMKGHSHVYWYRQLPEEGLKFMVYLQKENIIDESGMPKERFSAEFPKEGPSILRIQQVVRGDSAAYFCASSPPGKSSGNTIYFGEGSWLTVV.

The V call is TRBV5-1, the J call TRBJ2-5; D may match TRBD1 or TRBD2 (6 bases each). From germline, CDR1 is SGHRS and CDR2 YFSETQ. This CDR3 comprises 15 residues. Trimming removed 2 bases from V and 1 base from J, with 12 bases in between. In DNA form, the CDR3 reads TGCGCCAGCAGCTTCGCTGAGGGGGGCCAAGAGACCCAGTACTTC. Translation: CASSFAEGGQETQYF.

V gene TRBV19 combines with J gene TRBJ2-3; D is undetermined. V lost 3 bases and J 1 base, leaving 17 bases between the germline ends. The germline CDR1 and CDR2 sequences are LNHDA and SQIVND (reference sequence). The length of the CDR3 is 17 residues. For the CDR3, the DNA is TGTGCCAGTAGTATCCCCCCCGCAGGTCTGGGCACAGATACGCAGTATTTT. Translating it yields CASSIPPAGLGTDTQYF.

As concerns this clone: One end of the junction varies from germline; a read error may be responsible. The chain employs TRBV6-6 and TRBJ1-1, with D hard to call. The length of the CDR3 is 14 residues. The germline V gene encodes CDR1 MNHNY and CDR2 SVGAGI (reference sequence). The CDR3 DNA reads as TGTGCCAGCTCCCTTAGTCTCGAAGAGGGTTTGGTTCTCTTT. It specifies CASSLSLEEGLVLF.

This chain links TRBV5-1 with TRBJ1-5, with D unresolved. The CDR3 loop spans 13 amino acids. The ends were cut back, 4 bases at V and 4 bases at J, with 9 bases in the middle. The germline V gene encodes CDR1 SGHRS and CDR2 YFSETQ. This CDR3 is CASSPGVNQPQHF. CDR3 in DNA: TGCGCCAGCAGCCCCGGGGTAAATCAGCCCCAGCATTTT.

The V call is TRBV5-4, the J call TRBJ2-3, with 8 bases matching TRBD2. The CDR3 sequence is 14 residues long. V lost 4 bases, J lost 4 bases, and 5 bases stayed unmatched. The germline CDR1 and CDR2 sequences are SGHNT and YYREEE (reference sequence). CDR3 in DNA: TGTGCCAGCAGCAGCGGGGGAGCAGCAGATACGCAGTATTTT. Translated, it gives CASSSGGAADTQYF.

This clone was counted once. The rearrangement uses TRBV5-1 and TRBJ1-4; no firm D call. V was clipped by 1 base and J by 8 bases, with 9 bases between them. This CDR3 spans 13 amino acids. Germline V gene sequence: CDR1 SGHRS, CDR2 YFSETQ. The CDR3 reads CASSLLGHEKLFF. CDR3 DNA sequence: TGCGCCAGCAGCTTGCTAGGGCACGAAAAACTGTTTTTT.

This chain joins TRBV28 and TRBJ1-2; unclear D gene. CDR1 is MDHEN, CDR2 SYDVKM, per germline. The CDR3 runs to 14 residues. Trimming shortened V by 7 bases and J by 0 bases, and 12 bases separated the two germline ends. The CDR3 sequence is CASTRTSTNYGYTF. The CDR3 region has the DNA TGTGCCAGCACCCGGACGTCGACTAACTATGGCTACACCTTC.

This chain uses TRBV7-2 with TRBJ2-6, with D unresolved. V lost 7 bases to trimming and J lost 0 bases, with 13 bases between them. The germline gives CDR1 SGHTA, CDR2 FQGNSA. This CDR3 is 16 amino acids long. CDR3 sequence (DNA): TGTGCCAGCAACCTCGTGGCTACCTCTGGGGCCAACGTCCTGACTTTC. This codes for CASNLVATSGANVLTF.

V and J are TRBV19 and TRBJ1-5; 9 nucleotides match TRBD1. Trimming cost V 5 bases and J 7 bases; bases outside gene matches: 12. The CDR3 is 16 residues long. Germline CDR1 LNHDA, CDR2 SQIVND (reference sequence). The CDR3 nucleotides read TGTGCCAGTAGTCCACCCGGGACAGGGAACGGGCAGCCCCAGCATTTT. It is translated as CASSPPGTGNGQPQHF.

The chain has TRBV28 and TRBJ1-1; 8 bases are a match to TRBD1. Germline assignment: CDR1 MDHEN and CDR2 SYDVKM. V gave up 10 bases and J gave up 6 bases; unmatched junction bases: 7. The CDR3 totals 12 residues. The CDR3 bases are TGTGCCATTAAACAGGGGGAAGCTGAAGCTTTCTTT. This codes for CAIKQGEAEAFF.

This clone was detected only once. V usage is TRBV19 and J usage is TRBJ2-2, with D possibly being TRBD1 or TRBD2 (7 bases each). The CDR3 is 16 residues long. Germline-derived CDR1 and CDR2 are LNHDA and SQIVND (reference sequence). Deletions cut 5 bases from V and 5 bases from J, with 18 bases between. The CDR3 DNA sequence: TGTGCCAGTAGTGACAGGGTATGGCGGGAGACCGGGGAGCTGTTTTTT. As protein: CASSDRVWRETGELFF.

The chain recombines TRBV7-3 with TRBJ2-7; D might be TRBD1 (5 bases). CDR1 is SGHTA, CDR2 FQGTGA, per germline. The V end was cut by 4 bases, the J end by 4 bases, with 14 bases between. The CDR3 has 14 residues. This chain's CDR3 is CASSSQGRGYEQYF. CDR3 nucleotide sequence: TGTGCCAGCAGCTCCCAGGGAAGAGGATACGAGCAGTACTTC.

There are a few counts of this clone. V is TRBV5-1 and J is TRBJ1-4, with a weak D call TRBD1 (5 bases). The CDR3 consists of 13 residues. Germline CDR1 SGHRS, CDR2 YFSETQ. V was clipped by 3 bases and J by 8 bases, with 11 bases between them. Written as DNA, the CDR3 is TGCGCCAGCAGCTCTGGGACCTCCGAAAAACTGTTTTTT. Translated, it gives CASSSGTSEKLFF.

V and J are TRBV19 and TRBJ2-7, with 9 bases fitting TRBD1. V shed 8 bases, J shed 1 base, and the junction held 9 bases outside the gene matches. The CDR3 loop spans 15 amino acids. Germline V gene sequence: CDR1 LNHDA, CDR2 SQIVND (reference sequence). CDR3 amino acids: CASRRRTGESYEQYF. Here the CDR3 DNA reads TGTGCCAGTCGCCGCAGGACAGGGGAGTCCTACGAGCAGTACTTC.